This T cell receptor beta chain is from a study of radiotherapy plus CTLA-4 blockade in lung cancer. Background on the study: With roughly 30% of patients having disease control, objective responses were seen in roughly 18%.

This clone was seen only once. No antigen is known for it. Whole-study findings and limits: The authors reported that early blood T cell clone dynamics, with interferon-beta, best predicted response. Tumor-origin TCR clones grew in blood after radiotherapy plus ipilimumab.

Some clones are missing from TCRdb's copy, which holds only in-frame ones; the method was immunoSEQ multiplex PCR. The sample consists of about 120,000 clones, 70% to 90% of them appearing once. Patients in the study, people with chemo-refractory metastatic non-small-cell lung cancer, received focal radiation plus ipilimumab CTLA-4 blockade. Trimming at V came to 1 base and at J to 4 bases, leaving 3 bases not matched to a gene. The CDR3 runs 14 residues. This rearrangement joins TRBV5-7 to TRBJ2-7, with 9 bases aligning to TRBD1. TRBV5-7 is an ORF, with its function uncertain. Source: peripheral blood, taken from a patient treated with radiotherapy plus ipilimumab. This clonotype originated in a human donor with non-small cell lung cancer that progressed on radiotherapy plus ipilimumab. The CDR3 DNA reads as TGTGCCAGCAGCTTGATGGACAGGGGATACGAGCAGTACTTC. It is translated as CASSLMDRGYEQYF.